The sequence of this T cell receptor beta chain was determined in a study of T cells in Graves' hyperthyroidism and ophthalmopathy. The CDR3 runs 15 residues. Germline assignment: CDR1 MNHEY and CDR2 SMNVEV (reference sequence). V was pared by 3 bases and J by 6 bases, with 8 bases of the junction left unmatched. Clinical symptoms, serum thyroxine, TRAb, thyroid ultrasound and orbital computed tomography informed diagnoses. Fresh peripheral blood, about 9.3 ml, yielded the PBMCs. RNA transcripts gave rise to amplified TCR beta CDR3 regions. First-round RT-PCR targeting the TCR CDR3 was performed with the HTBI primer set. TCRdb recomputed calls from the multiplex PCR reads with MiXCR, one row per CDR3 protein. The table shows some 770,000 distinct CDR3 sequences, with about a sixth occurring only once.

The clonotype was recovered from a man aged 18 to 30 with Graves' hyperthyroidism. Sequencing was carried out using blood. The rearrangement joins TRBV27 to TRBJ2-1, with 7 bases lining up with TRBD2. The DNA for the CDR3 is TGTGCCAGCAGTTTCGTGCCGCCGGGGGGCAATGAGCAGTTCTTC. Residues: CASSFVPPGGNEQFF.